This passage covers 27 T cell receptor beta chains from one sample sequenced in a study of molecular identifiers for immune sequencing clone quantification. One entry per CDR3 protein results from TCRdb running MiXCR on the PCR reads. The sample has approximately 36,000 distinct CDR3 sequences, around 18% seen once. Sequencing was done on a sample of naive CD8+ T cells from blood, with Jurkat cell RNA spiked in. Subset noted: FACS-sorted CD8+CD4-CCR7+CD45RA+ naive T cells. These receptors all come from a human donor in good health. Some libraries in this study had Jurkat cell RNA spiked in.

The gene calls are TRBV6-2 or TRBV6-3 and TRBJ2-3; 8 bases map to TRBD1. Germline V gene data show CDR1 as MNHEY and CDR2 as SVGEGT. The length of the CDR3 is 16 residues. The trim removed 2 bases at V and 7 bases at J, leaving 11 bases unmatched. In nucleotides, the CDR3 is TGTGCCAGCAGTTACACCGGACAGGGAACTCCCTATACGCAGTATTTT. It yields the protein CASSYTGQGTPYTQYF.

This clonotype was observed many times. V is TRBV7-9 and J is TRBJ2-7; 10 nucleotides agree with TRBD2. CDR1 is SEHNR, CDR2 FQNEAQ, per germline (reference sequence). The CDR3 spans 16 residues. V was clipped by 5 bases and J by 3 bases; unmatched bases: 10. CDR3 sequence reads: CASSQIPAGGGYEQYF. In nucleotides, the CDR3 is TGTGCCAGCAGCCAAATACCAGCGGGAGGGGGCTACGAGCAGTACTTC.

This clonotype has ten or more counts. V and J are TRBV7-9 and TRBJ1-1; D uncertain. Germline assignment: CDR1 SEHNR and CDR2 FQNEAQ (reference sequence). V lost 1 base, J lost 7 bases, and 7 bases lay in between. This CDR3 contains 12 residues. This CDR3 reads CASSLGPNEAFF. The CDR3 DNA follows: TGTGCCAGCAGCTTAGGTCCGAATGAAGCTTTCTTT.

This clonotype was seen many times. The chain carries TRBV5-1 and TRBJ2-1; D unresolved. V gave up 4 bases and J gave up 9 bases, with 14 bases separating them. Germline CDR1 reads SGHRS; CDR2 reads YFSETQ. This CDR3 comprises 13 residues. CDR3 in DNA: TGCGCCAGCAGCCCAGACTCCTTTAGTGAGCAGTTCTTC. It specifies CASSPDSFSEQFF.

This clonotype was counted only a few times. This chain uses TRBV9 with TRBJ1-2, with a weak D call TRBD1 (6 bases). V lost 0 bases and J lost 0, with 18 bases in between. Germline loops: CDR1 SGDLS, CDR2 YYNGEE. There are 18 residues in the CDR3. CDR3 nucleotides: TGTGCCAGCAGCGTAGGACCAGGGACACAGAGTCCTAACTATGGCTACACCTTC. Encoded protein: CASSVGPGTQSPNYGYTF.

The rearrangement links TRBV7-9 to TRBJ2-1, with 11 positions matching TRBD2. Germline CDR1 is SEHNR and CDR2 is FQNEAQ (reference sequence). The J segment lost 7 bases and the V segment lost 5 bases, leaving 10 bases of the junction unmatched. The CDR3 is made up of 16 amino acids. The CDR3 nucleotides are TGTGCCAGCAGCCAATCCCTTAGCGGGAGGGGGAATGAGCAGTTCTTC. Amino acid sequence: CASSQSLSGRGNEQFF. The full variable domain, rest sourced from reference TRBV7-9 and TRBJ2-1, is DTGVSQNPRHKITKRGQNVTFRCDPISEHNRLYWYRQTLGQGPEFLTYFQNEAQLEKSRLLSDRFSAERPKGSFSTLEIQRTEQGDSAMYLCASSQSLSGRGNEQFFGPGTRLTVL.

The V call is TRBV6-5, the J call TRBJ2-7, with 10 positions matching TRBD2. V gave up 0 bases and J gave up 1 base; unmatched junction bases: 6. Germline V gene sequence: CDR1 MNHEY, CDR2 SVGAGI. The CDR3 totals 17 residues. DNA of the CDR3: TGTGCCAGCAGTTACTCCTTTAGCGGGAGGTTGTCCTACGAGCAGTACTTC. Its translation: CASSYSFSGRLSYEQYF.

This rearrangement joins TRBV28 to TRBJ2-6; perhaps TRBD1 as D (6 bases). CDR3 length equals 17 residues. Looked up from germline, CDR1 is MDHEN and CDR2 is SYDVKM. V was cut by 6 bases and J by 1 base, with 16 bases left in between. The CDR3: CASSTTGIASGANVLTF. CDR3 DNA: TGTGCCAGCAGCACTACAGGGATTGCATCTGGGGCCAACGTCCTGACTTTC. The whole variable domain, remainder taken from reference TRBV28 and TRBJ2-6, is DVKVTQSSRYLVKRTGEKVFLECVQDMDHENMFWYRQDPGLGLRLIYFSYDVKMKEKGDIPEGYSVSREKKERFSLILESASTNQTSMYLCASSTTGIASGANVLTFGAGSRLTVL.

This clonotype occurred many times. This sequence joins TRBV7-9 and TRBJ2-1, with 7 nucleotides matching TRBD2. Germline CDR1 is SEHNR and CDR2 is FQNEAQ (reference sequence). V lost 3 bases to trimming and J lost 1 base; unmatched junction nucleotides: 3. The CDR3 spans 15 residues. CDR3 protein: CASSFGLGSYNEQFF. DNA for the CDR3: TGTGCCAGCAGCTTCGGACTAGGATCCTACAATGAGCAGTTCTTC. Variable domain in full (rest from reference TRBV7-9 and TRBJ2-1): DTGVSQNPRHKITKRGQNVTFRCDPISEHNRLYWYRQTLGQGPEFLTYFQNEAQLEKSRLLSDRFSAERPKGSFSTLEIQRTEQGDSAMYLCASSFGLGSYNEQFFGPGTRLTVL.

This clonotype was counted at least ten times. This rearrangement joins TRBV6-2 or TRBV6-3 to TRBJ1-2; 8 bases are shared with TRBD1. Unmatched junction bases numbered 12, after V lost 2 bases and J lost 4 bases. Germline loops: CDR1 MNHEY, CDR2 SVGEGT. The CDR3 covers 17 residues. The CDR3 sequence: CASSYPPLDRVVYGYTF. In nucleotides, the CDR3 is TGTGCCAGCAGTTACCCACCCTTGGACAGGGTGGTCTATGGCTACACCTTC.

This clonotype has at least ten counts. This chain connects TRBV7-2 to TRBJ2-7, with 7 bases matching TRBD2. Germline V CDR1 and CDR2: SGHTA, FQGNSA. J was trimmed by 2 bases and V by 5 bases; bases with no gene match: 15. The CDR3 consists of 17 residues. CDR3 in amino acids: CASSIITSGKKAYEQYF. DNA of the CDR3: TGTGCCAGCAGCATTATCACAAGCGGGAAAAAGGCCTACGAGCAGTACTTC.

Regarding this clonotype: Germline and junction disagree at one end, which may indicate a read error. V and J are TRBV6-5 and TRBJ2-1, with D maybe TRBD1 (5 bases). CDR1 MNHEY and CDR2 SVGAGI come from the germline V gene. The CDR3 has 15 residues. The CDR3: CASRGARSSYNEQFF. CDR3 nucleotides: TGTGCCAGCAGAGGGGCGCGGAGCTCCTACAATGAGCAGTTCTTT.

Notes on this clonotype: A much larger clonotype is one base distant, so this may be a read error. This chain uses TRBV5-1 with TRBJ2-7; 8 nucleotides match TRBD2. Germline V gives CDR1 SGHRS, CDR2 YFSETQ. The ends lost 6 bases at V and 4 bases at J; junction bases unmatched: 3. This CDR3 has 12 amino acids. The CDR3 is CASNREGYEQYF. Here the CDR3 DNA reads TGCGCCAGCAACCGGGAGGGTTACGAGCAGTACTTC.

A remark on this clonotype: A much bigger clone sits one base away, suggesting this may be a read error. The chain recombines TRBV9 with TRBJ2-1; no reliable D call. The V gene's germline CDR1 is SGDLS and CDR2 YYNGEE. This CDR3 contains 11 residues. CDR3 sequence: CARSARNEQFF. The CDR3 nucleotides read TGTGCCCGCAGCGCCAGGAATGAGCAGTTCTTC.

The genes are TRBV7-9 and TRBJ2-7, with 11 bases identical to TRBD2. Germline CDR1 is SEHNR and CDR2 is FQNEAQ (reference sequence). V was clipped by 6 bases and J by 4 bases; unmatched bases: 23. This CDR3 spans 20 amino acids. The CDR3 is CASSTTGKQPLTSGKYEQYF. CDR3 in DNA: TGTGCCAGCAGTACGACCGGGAAACAACCACTGACTAGCGGGAAATACGAGCAGTACTTC.

This clonotype was recorded at least ten times. V and J are TRBV12-3 or TRBV12-4 and TRBJ2-1, with 10 bases fitting TRBD1. There are 15 residues in the CDR3. J gave up 8 bases and V 6 bases, and 10 bases lay outside the gene matches. The CDR3 reads CASRAPGQGKDEQFF. CDR3 DNA: TGTGCCAGCAGAGCACCGGGACAGGGGAAAGATGAGCAGTTCTTC.

Ten or more counts support this clonotype. The chain joins TRBV9 to TRBJ2-7, with 8 bases matching TRBD1. The CDR3 contains 14 residues. J lost 4 bases, V lost 2 bases, and 5 bases had no gene match. Germline CDR1 and CDR2: SGDLS and YYNGEE. CDR3 loop: CASSVGTGAYEQYF. CDR3 bases: TGTGCCAGCAGCGTCGGGACAGGCGCATACGAGCAGTACTTC.

This clonotype was counted at least ten times. The genes are TRBV12-3 or TRBV12-4 and TRBJ2-5; D is possibly TRBD1 (5 bases). V lost 5 bases to trimming and J lost 1 base, with 17 bases between them. This CDR3 contains 16 residues. In nucleotides, the CDR3 is TGTGCCAGCAGTAGGGCGGACAAGCCAATCCAAGAGACCCAGTACTTC. This sequence encodes CASSRADKPIQETQYF.

The gene calls are TRBV5-1 and TRBJ2-1; D is uncertain. V was pared by 5 bases and J by 0 bases, with 21 bases between. Germline loops: CDR1 SGHRS, CDR2 YFSETQ. This CDR3 region has 18 residues. The CDR3 nucleotides read TGCGCCAGCAGTATTACCGACACACTAATAAGCTCCTACAATGAGCAGTTCTTC. It encodes CASSITDTLISSYNEQFF.

The CDR3 region is CALTPLAVSYEQYF. The CDR3, as DNA: TGTGCCCTTACCCCCCTAGCGGTCTCCTACGAGCAGTACTTC. The chain uses TRBV7-9 and TRBJ2-7; 7 positions match TRBD2. Trimming cost V 11 bases and J 0 bases; bases outside gene matches: 10. Germline assignment: CDR1 SEHNR and CDR2 FQNEAQ (reference sequence). The CDR3 is 14 residues long.

This clonotype was seen a few times. This chain joins TRBV6-2 or TRBV6-3 and TRBJ2-5; no clear D. CDR1 MNHEY and CDR2 SVGEGT come from the germline V gene. V lost 4 bases, J lost 5 bases, and 14 bases lay in between. There are 14 residues in the CDR3. The CDR3 DNA reads as TGTGCCAGCAGTTCCCCCCTCTCCGGGGAGACCCAGTACTTC. Amino acids: CASSSPLSGETQYF.

This clonotype appeared many times. V gene TRBV4-3 combines with J gene TRBJ1-5; a possible D gene is TRBD1 (5 bases). Germline CDR1 and CDR2: LGHNA and YSLEER. The CDR3 totals 16 residues. V shed 0 bases and J shed 4 bases, with 13 bases lying between them. For the CDR3, the DNA is TGCGCCAGCAGCCAAGATTTCAGGGCCAGAAATCAGCCCCAGCATTTT. Encoded protein: CASSQDFRARNQPQHF.

This clonotype was observed at least ten times. This chain uses TRBV9 with TRBJ2-2; no clear D gene. Germline V gene sequence: CDR1 SGDLS, CDR2 YYNGEE. V lost 3 bases and J 4 bases, leaving 13 bases between the germline ends. This CDR3 is 15 amino acids long. The CDR3 loop reads CASSESAASTGELFF. In DNA form, the CDR3 reads TGTGCCAGCAGCGAGTCGGCAGCGAGCACCGGGGAGCTGTTTTTT.

This clonotype has just a few counts. The chain combines TRBV12-3 or TRBV12-4 with TRBJ2-3; no firm D call. The V end was cut by 5 bases, the J end by 8 bases, with 5 bases between. The CDR3 is 10 amino acids. The CDR3 is CASSASTQYF. CDR3 bases: TGTGCCAGCAGTGCGAGTACGCAGTATTTT.

This clonotype was observed a few times. V usage is TRBV9 and J usage is TRBJ2-7; 10 bases are shared with TRBD1. Germline values: CDR1 SGDLS, CDR2 YYNGEE. The CDR3 sequence is 14 residues long. J gave up 7 bases and V 4 bases, and 8 bases lay outside the gene matches. The CDR3 loop reads CASSPRTGGIEQYF. In DNA form, the CDR3 reads TGTGCCAGCAGCCCCCGGACAGGGGGTATTGAGCAGTACTTC.

This clonotype was picked up many times. This chain links TRBV7-2 with TRBJ2-7; TRBD2 matches 16 bases. This CDR3 spans 18 amino acids. After removal of 0 bases from V and 4 bases from J, the junction contained 6 bases not matched to a gene. CDR1 SGHTA and CDR2 FQGNSA come from the germline V gene. DNA for the CDR3: TGTGCCAGCAGCTTAGCGAAGCAGGGACTAGCGGGAGGGTACGAGCAGTACTTC. It codes for CASSLAKQGLAGGYEQYF.

This clonotype was observed at least ten times. The J gene is TRBJ2-1, the V gene TRBV19, with D unresolved. This CDR3 comprises 12 residues. Trimming left V 4 bases short and J 13 bases short, with 14 bases between. Germline V CDR1 and CDR2: LNHDA, SQIVND (reference sequence). The DNA for the CDR3 is TGTGCCAGTAGTAACTGGAACACGGGTCAGTTCTTC. Its translation: CASSNWNTGQFF.